The 27 T cell receptor beta chains in this list originate from one sample, sequenced in a study of T cells after yellow fever vaccination. TCRdb redid the calling of the 5' RACE reads with MiXCR, one entry per CDR3 protein. This repertoire shows a few hundred thousand distinct CDR3 sequences, around 6.7% found once; its top ten account for around 1.1%. The input for sequencing was CD4+ T cells sorted from PBMCs, taken on the day of the yellow fever booster vaccination. The receptors originated from a man aged 25-40 years who received the YFV17D yellow fever vaccine.

This rearrangement joins TRBV3-1 to TRBJ2-3; D might be TRBD2 (6 bases). Germline V gene data show CDR1 as LGHDT and CDR2 as YNNKEL (reference sequence). The CDR3 sequence is 16 residues long. Between the trimmed V and J ends, which lost 4 bases and 2 bases, there was a span of 16 bases. CDR3 coding DNA: TGTGCCAGCAGCCGACCGGGACTCCCTACCACAGATACGCAGTATTTT. Translating gives CASSRPGLPTTDTQYF.

V gene TRBV7-2 combines with J gene TRBJ2-7; D is possibly TRBD2 (6 bases). Germline values: CDR1 SGHTA, CDR2 FQGNSA. The CDR3 extends over 15 amino acids. The V and J ends lost 1 base and 7 bases respectively, with 17 bases between them. CDR3 residues: CASSLVQAGFLEQYF. The CDR3 nucleotides are TGTGCCAGCAGCTTAGTTCAAGCGGGCTTTTTGGAGCAGTACTTC. The whole variable domain, remainder taken from reference TRBV7-2 and TRBJ2-7, is GAGVSQSPSNKVTEKGKDVELRCDPISGHTALYWYRQSLGQGLEFLIYFQGNSAPDKSGLPSDRFSAERTGGSVSTLTIQRTQQEDSAVYLCASSLVQAGFLEQYFGPGTRLTVT.

This clonotype occurred a few times. CDR3 in DNA: TGCAGTGCCCCCACAGGGTACACCGGGGAGCTGTTTTTT. Amino acid sequence: CSAPTGYTGELFF. This chain uses TRBV20-1 with TRBJ2-2; maybe TRBD1 (6 bases). Looked up from germline, CDR1 is DFQATT and CDR2 is SNEGSKA (reference sequence). CDR3 size: 13 residues. V shed 6 bases and J shed 3 bases, with 11 bases lying between them.

V usage is TRBV7-2 and J usage is TRBJ1-4; D not certain. Deletions cut 1 base from V and 12 bases from J, with 9 bases between. Germline CDR1 is SGHTA and CDR2 is FQGNSA. CDR3 length equals 12 residues. CDR3 sequence (DNA): TGTGCCAGCAGCTTAGTGGGTACGGAACTGTTTTTT. Translated, it gives CASSLVGTELFF.

This clonotype was seen many times. This chain links TRBV10-3 with TRBJ2-1; 11 positions match TRBD2. J was trimmed by 8 bases and V by 5 bases; bases with no gene match: 5. Germline V gene lookup returns CDR1 ENHRY and CDR2 SYGVKD. The CDR3 has 14 amino acids. The CDR3 spells CAISLAGGVDEQFF. The DNA for the CDR3 is TGTGCCATCAGTCTAGCGGGAGGTGTCGATGAGCAGTTCTTC.

At least ten counts were recorded for this clonotype. This chain links TRBV5-5 with TRBJ2-1; 7 bases match TRBD1. The junction had 10 bases not matched to a gene; V was cut back by 4 bases and J by 9 bases. The CDR3 is made up of 14 amino acids. Germline CDR1 reads SGHKS; CDR2 reads YYEKEE (reference sequence). This CDR3 is CASSPGTGAAEQFF. The CDR3 DNA reads TGTGCCAGCAGCCCCGGAACAGGGGCGGCTGAGCAGTTCTTC.

This clonotype was detected ten times or more. The chain carries TRBV5-1 and TRBJ2-7; TRBD1 or TRBD2 may be the D gene (6 bases each). The CDR3 runs 13 residues. Trimming cost V 7 bases and J 4 bases, with 15 bases left between them. Germline V lookup: CDR1 SGHRS, CDR2 YFSETQ. CDR3 in DNA: TGCGCCAGCGCGAGGGGGGCCTTATACGAGCAGTACTTC. Protein sequence: CASARGALYEQYF.

CDR3 nucleotide sequence: TGCAGTGCTACTGATCCGGGGCGAAGCTCCTACAATGAGCAGTTCTTC. Translated: CSATDPGRSSYNEQFF. The V call is TRBV20-1, the J call TRBJ2-1; D tentatively fits TRBD1 or TRBD2 (5 bases each). The CDR3 extends over 16 amino acids. Trimming removed 4 bases from V and 0 bases from J, with 16 bases in between. From germline, CDR1 is DFQATT and CDR2 SNEGSKA (reference sequence).

The gene calls are TRBV29-1 and TRBJ2-5; 7 bases agree with TRBD2. Trimming cost V 6 bases and J 4 bases; bases outside gene matches: 14. The germline gives CDR1 SQVTM, CDR2 ANQGSEA. The CDR3 has 15 residues. The DNA of the CDR3 is TGCAGCGTGATTCCCTCGACTAGCTTGGGAGAGACCCAGTACTTC. Translated: CSVIPSTSLGETQYF. Filled out from reference TRBV29-1 and TRBJ2-5, the complete variable domain reads SAVISQKPSRDICQRGTSLTIQCQVDSQVTMMFWYRQQPGQSLTLIATANQGSEATYESGFVIDKFPISRPNLTFSTLTVSNMSPEDSSIYLCSVIPSTSLGETQYFGPGTRLLVL.

This clonotype was detected a few times. The chain uses TRBV7-9 and TRBJ2-5; 8 nucleotides line up with TRBD2. CDR1 and CDR2 (germline): SEHNR, FQNEAQ (reference sequence). The CDR3 contains 15 residues. V gave up 6 bases and J gave up 0 bases; unmatched junction bases: 6. The CDR3: CASRSQREYQETQYF. The DNA for the CDR3 is TGTGCCAGCAGGTCCCAGCGGGAGTACCAAGAGACCCAGTACTTC.

The rearrangement joins TRBV20-1 to TRBJ2-1; 12 bases line up with TRBD2. V lost 2 bases, J lost 9 bases, and 5 bases stayed unmatched. Germline V CDR1 and CDR2: DFQATT, SNEGSKA (reference sequence). This CDR3 has 14 amino acids. Written as DNA, the CDR3 is TGCAGTGCTAGAAGACTAGCGGGAGTGGTTGAGCAGTTCTTC. It is translated as CSARRLAGVVEQFF.

In this sample, this clonotype turned up many times. This sequence joins TRBV20-1 and TRBJ2-3; D call uncertain. The CDR3 has 13 amino acids. Germline CDR1 reads DFQATT; CDR2 reads SNEGSKA (reference sequence). With 6 bases removed from V and 3 bases from J, the gap between germline ends came to 13 bases. The chain's CDR3 is CSAPGASTDTQYF. In nucleotides, the CDR3 is TGCAGTGCCCCCGGAGCTTCGACAGATACGCAGTATTTT.

The rearrangement links TRBV4-3 to TRBJ2-1, with D hard to call. The V gene lost 2 bases and the J gene lost 0 bases, with 11 bases spanning the gap. The CDR3 sequence is 16 residues long. Germline-derived CDR1 and CDR2 are LGHNA and YSLEER. This CDR3 is CASSQTARSSYNEQFF. The CDR3 nucleotides read TGCGCCAGCAGCCAAACCGCGCGAAGCTCCTACAATGAGCAGTTCTTC.

Note on this clonotype: A much more abundant neighbour one base away suggests this may be a read error. The chain links TRBV20-1 to TRBJ2-1; the match to TRBD2 covers 10 bases. The CDR3 extends over 14 amino acids. CDR1 and CDR2 (germline): DFQATT, SNEGSKA (reference sequence). Unmatched junction bases numbered 15, after V lost 3 bases and J lost 16 bases. CDR3 DNA sequence: TGCAGTGCTAGGTCGGCTAGCGGGAGTGCAGAGCCCTTCTTC. Translation: CSARSASGSAEPFF.

The chain couples TRBV30 to TRBJ2-1; weak D call: TRBD2 (6 bases). Per the germline V gene, CDR1 is GTSNPN and CDR2 is SVGIG (reference sequence). This CDR3 is built from 13 residues. V lost 2 bases, J lost 4 bases, and 9 bases lay in between. The CDR3 reads CAWSLALYNEQFF. In DNA, the CDR3 is TGTGCCTGGAGTCTAGCGCTATACAATGAGCAGTTCTTC.

This clonotype has more than one count but fewer than ten. The CDR3 reads CSASFSDTDTQYF. The CDR3 DNA is TGCAGTGCTAGTTTTTCCGACACAGATACGCAGTATTTT. The chain uses TRBV20-1 and TRBJ2-3; no clear D. Trimming stripped 3 bases from V and 2 bases from J, with 9 bases between. Germline CDR1 DFQATT, CDR2 SNEGSKA (reference sequence). This CDR3 region has 13 residues.

The sample holds many counts of this clonotype. This chain connects TRBV6-2 or TRBV6-3 to TRBJ2-1; 7 bases agree with TRBD2. The CDR3 covers 14 residues. Germline loops: CDR1 MNHEY, CDR2 SVGEGT. V lost 9 bases to trimming and J lost 0 bases; unmatched junction nucleotides: 5. In DNA, the CDR3 is TGTGCCAGTACACTAGCGAACTCCTACAATGAGCAGTTCTTC. It translates to CASTLANSYNEQFF.

In its sample, this clonotype was seen a few times. This chain joins TRBV29-1 and TRBJ2-4, with D perhaps TRBD1 (5 bases). The CDR3 has 13 residues. V was shortened by 4 bases and J by 5 bases, with 12 bases between the two germline ends. CDR1 is SQVTM, CDR2 ANQGSEA, per germline. This CDR3 reads CSVGLQGQNIQYF. The DNA of the CDR3 is TGCAGCGTTGGGCTCCAGGGCCAAAACATTCAGTACTTC. The full variable domain, rest sourced from reference TRBV29-1 and TRBJ2-4, is SAVISQKPSRDICQRGTSLTIQCQVDSQVTMMFWYRQQPGQSLTLIATANQGSEATYESGFVIDKFPISRPNLTFSTLTVSNMSPEDSSIYLCSVGLQGQNIQYFGAGTRLSVL.

This clonotype was counted ten times or more. The chain couples TRBV12-3 or TRBV12-4 to TRBJ2-7; TRBD1 agrees at 9 bases. This CDR3 is built from 14 residues. V lost 6 bases, J lost 3 bases, and 6 bases stayed unmatched. CDR3 residues: CASSHGQGNYEQYF. The CDR3 region has the DNA TGTGCCAGCAGCCATGGACAGGGGAACTACGAGCAGTACTTC.

This clonotype has a handful of counts. This rearrangement joins TRBV7-3 to TRBJ2-1, with 10 bases lining up with TRBD1. CDR3 size: 15 residues. V lost 2 bases, J lost 7 bases, and 5 bases stayed unmatched. CDR1 and CDR2 from the germline V gene are SGHTA and FQGTGA. CDR3 bases: TGTGCCAGCAGCTTAGGTGGGGACAGGGGAAATGAGCAGTTCTTC. It is translated as CASSLGGDRGNEQFF. Variable domain in full (rest from reference TRBV7-3 and TRBJ2-1): GAGVSQTPSNKVTEKGKYVELRCDPISGHTALYWYRQSLGQGPEFLIYFQGTGAADDSGLPNDRFFAVRPEGSVSTLKIQRTERGDSAVYLCASSLGGDRGNEQFFGPGTRLTVL.

This clonotype is a singleton in its sample. V and J are TRBV27 and TRBJ1-2, with D unresolved. Germline V CDR1 and CDR2: MNHEY, SMNVEV (reference sequence). V was clipped by 7 bases and J by 2 bases, with 11 bases between them. The CDR3 has 13 amino acids. CDR3 nucleotide sequence: TGTGCCAGCACCGATCATTCCAACTATGGCTACACCTTC. It codes for CASTDHSNYGYTF.

The V gene is TRBV7-2, the J gene TRBJ1-6, with D possibly TRBD1 on 5 matching bases. Germline assignment: CDR1 SGHTA and CDR2 FQGNSA. This CDR3 is 15 amino acids long. V gave up 3 bases and J gave up 7 bases, with 13 bases separating them. Here the CDR3 DNA reads TGTGCCAGCAGCTTTTCCGACAGAGGGAATTCACCCCTCCACTTT. This encodes CASSFSDRGNSPLHF.

The table lists this clonotype with a few counts. The chain combines TRBV6-5 with TRBJ2-3; D might be TRBD2 (5 bases). Germline assignment: CDR1 MNHEY and CDR2 SVGAGI. The CDR3 length is 16 residues. Trimming stripped 0 bases from V and 2 bases from J, with 12 bases between. Written as DNA, the CDR3 is TGTGCCAGCAGTTACTCGAGGACTTCTTCCACAGATACGCAGTATTTT. The encoded protein is CASSYSRTSSTDTQYF.

This rearrangement joins TRBV7-3 to TRBJ2-7; 8 nucleotides agree with TRBD1. Trimming at V came to 4 bases and at J to 6 bases, leaving 5 bases not matched to a gene. Per the germline V gene, CDR1 is SGHTA and CDR2 is FQGTGA. CDR3 length: 13 amino acids. The DNA for the CDR3 is TGTGCCAGCAGCTCCGCAGGGGGCCGCGAGCAGTACTTC. Protein: CASSSAGGREQYF.

This clonotype was counted only a few times. This chain joins TRBV28 and TRBJ2-7, with a weak D call TRBD2 (6 bases). V lost 2 bases and J 1 base, leaving 12 bases between the germline ends. Germline values: CDR1 MDHEN, CDR2 SYDVKM. The CDR3 sequence is 15 residues long. The CDR3 DNA sequence: TGTGCCAGCAGTTTACAGGGACTTAATTCCTACGAGCAGTACTTC. Amino acid sequence: CASSLQGLNSYEQYF.

This rearrangement joins TRBV20-1 to TRBJ2-3; D is perhaps TRBD2 (6 bases). Germline V gene sequence: CDR1 DFQATT, CDR2 SNEGSKA (reference sequence). This CDR3 has 15 residues. The V and J ends lost 3 bases and 1 base respectively, with 14 bases between them. CDR3 bases: TGCAGTGCTAGTCAGGCTAGCGCCCGCACAGATACGCAGTATTTT. Encoded protein: CSASQASARTDTQYF.

A remark on this clonotype: This clone may be a read error of a much larger clone one base away. This chain links TRBV5-1 with TRBJ2-3; the match to TRBD2 covers 10 bases. CDR1 and CDR2 from the germline V gene are SGHRS and YFSETQ. The CDR3 extends over 17 amino acids. Trimming cost V 0 bases and J 4 bases; bases outside gene matches: 8. CDR3 sequence (DNA): TGCGCCAGCAGCTTGGCCCCTAGCGGGAGCTATGCAGATACGCAGTATTTT. Protein product: CASSLAPSGSYADTQYF. The variable domain in full, completed from reference TRBV5-1 and TRBJ2-3, reads KAGVTQTPRYLIKTRGQQVTLSCSPISGHRSVSWYQQTPGQGLQFLFEYFSETQRNKGNFPGRFSGRQFSNSRSEMNVSTLELGDSALYLCASSLAPSGSYADTQYFGPGTRLTVL.